The T cell receptor (beta chain) under discussion was sequenced for a study of regulatory T cells in long-lasting Graves disease. General observations from the study: It was peripheral blood alone, not thyroid tissue, that was studied.

The time point: newly diagnosed GD, antithyroid drugs for less than 3 months. PBMC-extracted RNA yielded the TCR library. The patients were drawn from one endocrinology department in Xi'an, China. Arm-PCR of CDR3 regions and iRepertoire HTBI primers were the basis on which TCR beta libraries were built. Original processing notes: In the combined samples, 62 TRBV and more than 11 TRBJ segments were identified. MiXCR, applied by TCRdb to the multiplex PCR reads, yields one record per CDR3 protein. The V and J calls and clone size are TCRdb's, not the authors'. The sample has hundreds of thousands of distinct CDR3 sequences, less than 20% seen once; the top ten hold 15% to 20%. This clonotype was observed a few times. Its target is not known. V was trimmed by 4 bases and J by 4 bases, leaving 13 bases between them. The CDR3 covers 14 residues. The data also belong to a second study, concerning T cells in Graves' hyperthyroidism and ophthalmopathy.

The material sequenced was peripheral blood mononuclear cells (PBMCs), taken at new diagnosis, from a patient treated with antithyroid drugs. The sequence was obtained from a woman aged 25 to 39 with Graves disease. The rearrangement links TRBV12-3 or TRBV12-4 to TRBJ1-2, with D unclear. CDR3 residues: CASSSVEPRYGYTF. CDR3 coding DNA: TGTGCCAGCAGTTCAGTGGAACCTCGCTATGGCTACACCTTC.